The 25 T cell receptor beta chains given below trace back to one sample, sequenced in a study of beta chain features in type 1 diabetes. Findings and limits, study-wide: Researchers report that Type 1 diabetes patients had moderately but significantly shorter TCRB CDR3s across all four CD4+ subsets.

TCRB transcripts that were expressed got sequenced, as all of the isolated RNA had been reverse transcribed. The table came from immunoSEQ multiplex PCR; TCRdb's copy has only in-frame clones and leaves some out. The data hold about 160,000 clones, with 7% to 9.5% observed a single time. These receptors have no known antigen. Sequenced sample: central memory CD4+ T cells from blood. Receptors were obtained from a woman in her 30s with type 1 diabetes.

This clone was found a few times. The chain combines TRBV27 with TRBJ2-4, with 12 bases that match TRBD2. J was trimmed by 7 bases and V by 6 bases; bases with no gene match: 10. The CDR3 loop spans 16 amino acids. The germline V gene has CDR1 MNHEY and CDR2 SMNVEV (reference sequence). CDR3 region: CASSLLAGGPGNIQYF. DNA for the CDR3: TGTGCCAGCAGCCTGCTAGCGGGAGGGCCGGGGAACATTCAGTACTTC.

The chain couples TRBV4-3 to TRBJ2-7, with 7 bases lining up with TRBD1. This CDR3 spans 14 amino acids. The V gene's germline CDR1 is LGHNA and CDR2 YSLEER. Losses at the gene ends were 3 bases for V and 1 base for J; bases not matched to a gene: 3. The CDR3 region is CASSQGQTSYEQYF. CDR3 nucleotides: TGCGCCAGCAGCCAGGGACAGACATCCTACGAGCAGTACTTC.

This clone came up a few times. Written as DNA, the CDR3 is TGCGCCAGCAGCGTGGGGTCCGGGACAGGGTTCAATGAGCAGTTCTTC. This translates into CASSVGSGTGFNEQFF. The chain joins TRBV5-1 to TRBJ2-1; 9 bases are shared with TRBD1. The CDR3 covers 16 residues. V was pared by 4 bases and J by 6 bases, with 11 bases of the junction left unmatched. In germline, CDR1 is SGHRS, CDR2 YFSETQ.

This clone has more than one count but fewer than ten. The CDR3 DNA follows: TGTGCCACCTCGTGGGGGACTAGCGGCGAGACCCAGTACTTC. Residues: CATSWGTSGETQYF. The rearrangement uses TRBV19 and TRBJ2-5, with 11 bases matching TRBD2. Germline loops: CDR1 LNHDA, CDR2 SQIVND (reference sequence). The CDR3 runs to 14 residues. The trim removed 10 bases at V and 5 bases at J, leaving 9 bases unmatched.

The chain joins TRBV4-1 to TRBJ1-2; D is perhaps TRBD1 (6 bases). V was pared by 1 base and J by 5 bases, with 14 bases between. The CDR3 runs 15 residues. Germline V gene data show CDR1 as MGHRA and CDR2 as YSYEKL. The CDR3 reads CASSQVGAIPYGYTF. The DNA of the CDR3 is TGCGCCAGCAGCCAAGTGGGGGCAATTCCATATGGCTACACCTTC.

The gene calls are TRBV9 and TRBJ1-1; D is unclear. Trimming removed 2 bases at V and 2 bases at J, with 7 bases between. Germline V gene sequence: CDR1 SGDLS, CDR2 YYNGEE. This CDR3 spans 13 amino acids. The CDR3 DNA follows: TGTGCCAGCAGCGTCAGTGGTAACACTGAAGCTTTCTTT. Its translation is CASSVSGNTEAFF.

V and J are TRBV9 and TRBJ2-3; TRBD1 is a possible D gene (6 bases). V lost 4 bases and J 8 bases, leaving 26 bases between the germline ends. In germline, CDR1 is SGDLS, CDR2 YYNGEE. The CDR3 covers 17 residues. CDR3 in DNA: TGTGCCAGCAGCCCCACCACCGCTGGACAGCCCCTGGGTACGCAGTATTTT. Translating it yields CASSPTTAGQPLGTQYF.

The CDR3 loop reads CASSQSPDNNEQFF. In nucleotides, the CDR3 is TGCGCCAGCAGCCAATCCCCAGACAACAATGAGCAGTTCTTC. The rearrangement joins TRBV4-1 to TRBJ2-1, with D unclear. The CDR3 spans 14 residues. CDR1 and CDR2 (germline): MGHRA, YSYEKL. V was shortened by 2 bases and J by 5 bases, with 10 bases between the two germline ends.

This clone occurred a few times. The chain carries TRBV2 and TRBJ1-1, with TRBD1 matching over 7 bases. CDR1 SNHLY and CDR2 FYNNEI come from the germline V gene. V shed 7 bases and J 2 bases; nucleotides not matched to a gene: 7. This CDR3 is 14 amino acids long. The CDR3: CASTQGTENTEAFF. CDR3 nucleotides: TGTGCCAGCACCCAGGGGACAGAAAACACTGAAGCTTTCTTT. Variable domain in full (rest from reference TRBV2 and TRBJ1-1): EPEVTQTPSHQVTQMGQEVILRCVPISNHLYFYWYRQILGQKVEFLVSFYNNEISEKSEIFDDQFSVERPDGSNFTLKIRSTKLEDSAMYFCASTQGTENTEAFFGQGTRLTVV.

V gene TRBV7-9 combines with J gene TRBJ2-7, with 10 bases matching TRBD2. CDR3 length: 17 residues. Germline trimming cut 2 bases from V and 3 bases from J; bases unmatched to any gene: 10. From germline, CDR1 is SEHNR and CDR2 FQNEAQ (reference sequence). The CDR3 nucleotides are TGTGCCAGCAGCTTAAGGCCTAGAACTAGCGGGGACTACGAGCAGTACTTC. Amino acid sequence: CASSLRPRTSGDYEQYF.

This clone was seen a handful of times. The chain joins TRBV29-1 to TRBJ1-1; the match to TRBD1 covers 10 bases. CDR1 is SQVTM, CDR2 ANQGSEA, per germline. This CDR3 is built from 15 residues. The CDR3 reads CSVSGQGGGNTEAFF. The CDR3 DNA reads TGCAGTGTTTCAGGACAGGGGGGAGGGAACACTGAAGCTTTCTTT.

The V gene is TRBV9, the J gene TRBJ1-2; no reliable D call. Germline V gene data show CDR1 as SGDLS and CDR2 as YYNGEE. This CDR3 region has 12 residues. The V end lost 3 bases, the J end lost 7 bases, and 10 bases lay between the germline ends. The CDR3 DNA reads as TGTGCCAGCAGCGCTGGACTTCTTGGCTACACCTTC. Its protein product is CASSAGLLGYTF.

The J gene is TRBJ1-2, the V gene TRBV11-3; D ambiguous. This CDR3 contains 12 residues. V dropped 0 bases and J dropped 5 bases, with 4 bases sitting between them. Germline-derived CDR1 and CDR2 are SGHNT and YENEEA. CDR3 DNA sequence: TGTGCCAGCAGCTTAGACCAGTATGGCTACACCTTC. This sequence encodes CASSLDQYGYTF.

This chain links TRBV13 with TRBJ2-1, with a tentative D call TRBD2 (6 bases). Germline V lookup: CDR1 PRHDT, CDR2 FYEKMQ (reference sequence). V dropped 4 bases and J dropped 10 bases, with 17 bases sitting between them. The length of the CDR3 is 14 residues. CDR3 region: CASSSFTSYREQFF. In DNA form, the CDR3 reads TGTGCCAGCAGCTCTTTCACTAGCTACCGAGAGCAGTTCTTC.

The chain joins TRBV6-6 to TRBJ2-1; 7 bases fit TRBD2. Germline V gene sequence: CDR1 MNHNY, CDR2 SVGAGI (reference sequence). Germline trimming cut 5 bases from V and 5 bases from J; bases unmatched to any gene: 3. This CDR3 has 13 residues. CDR3 coding DNA: TGTGCCAGCAGTGTACTAGCGCACAATGAGCAGTTCTTC. Amino acids: CASSVLAHNEQFF.

This clone was seen a few times. The chain employs TRBV2 and TRBJ1-1; a possible D gene is TRBD1 (6 bases). Germline-derived CDR1 and CDR2 are SNHLY and FYNNEI. The CDR3 totals 14 residues. V shed 4 bases and J shed 0 bases, with 9 bases lying between them. CDR3 residues: CASSGQGMNTEAFF. The CDR3 nucleotides are TGTGCCAGCAGTGGGCAGGGGATGAACACTGAAGCTTTCTTT.

This clone has a handful of counts. J is TRBJ2-1 and V is TRBV29-1, with TRBD1 matching 7 bases. V was clipped by 3 bases and J by 6 bases; unmatched bases: 5. This CDR3 is built from 13 residues. The germline V gene has CDR1 SQVTM and CDR2 ANQGSEA. CDR3 in amino acids: CSVEGQSGNEQFF. For the CDR3, the DNA is TGCAGCGTTGAGGGACAGTCGGGCAATGAGCAGTTCTTC.

This clone was seen only a few times. The chain couples TRBV14 to TRBJ1-5; D possibly corresponds to TRBD1 (5 bases). The CDR3 runs 14 residues. The V end was cut by 8 bases, the J end by 2 bases, with 13 bases between. CDR1 is SGHDN and CDR2 is FVKESK in the germline V gene. The CDR3 DNA sequence: TGTGCCAGCGTCGCGGGGCCAGGCAATCAGCCCCAGCATTTT. Translation gives CASVAGPGNQPQHF.

This rearrangement joins TRBV7-6 to TRBJ2-5; D unclear. Trimming pared 3 bases from V and 1 base from J, leaving 15 bases between. Germline V gives CDR1 SGHVS, CDR2 FNYEAQ. This CDR3 has 16 residues. CDR3 loop: CASSLVRGSSQETQYF. The CDR3, as DNA: TGTGCCAGCAGCTTGGTTCGAGGCTCGAGCCAAGAGACCCAGTACTTC.

This clone was seen a handful of times. In DNA, the CDR3 is TGTGCCAGCAGCTTCGGGAGCCCCTACGAGCAGTACTTC. As protein: CASSFGSPYEQYF. The chain employs TRBV21-1 and TRBJ2-7; the table's D gene call, TRBD2, was not cross checked with the DNA. TRBV21-1 is a pseudogene segment. CDR3 length: 13 amino acids.

This clone was detected a few times. J is TRBJ2-5 and V is TRBV19, with 7 bases fitting TRBD1. The CDR3 runs 14 residues. Germline V lookup: CDR1 LNHDA, CDR2 SQIVND (reference sequence). Trimming at V came to 4 bases and at J to 5 bases, leaving 7 bases not matched to a gene. The CDR3 region has the DNA TGTGCCAGTAGTAATACAGGGGTCGGGGAGACCCAGTACTTC. Its protein product is CASSNTGVGETQYF.

For this clone: At one end, the junction sequence differs from germline, possibly due to a read error. The genes are TRBV7-7 and TRBJ2-1; 11 positions match TRBD1. The CDR3 is 15 amino acids. The germline V gene has CDR1 SSHAT and CDR2 FNYEAQ (reference sequence). Here the CDR3 DNA reads TGTGCTAGCAGCTTGGGACAGGGGGTTTCCAATGAGCAGTTCTTC. It is translated as CASSLGQGVSNEQFF.

V and J are TRBV7-2 and TRBJ2-1, with D uncertain. The ends were cut back, 5 bases at V and 7 bases at J, with 15 bases in the middle. This CDR3 has 14 residues. Germline V gene lookup returns CDR1 SGHTA and CDR2 FQGNSA. The CDR3 reads CASSPKRSPNEQFF. CDR3 sequence (DNA): TGTGCCAGCAGCCCTAAAAGGAGTCCAAATGAGCAGTTCTTC.

V is TRBV11-2 and J is TRBJ2-5; 13 bases map to TRBD2. This CDR3 contains 15 residues. V lost 5 bases, J lost 5 bases, and 5 bases stayed unmatched. Germline-derived CDR1 and CDR2 are SGHAT and FQNNGV. This chain's CDR3 is CASSQGTSGMETQYF. CDR3 in DNA: TGTGCCAGCAGCCAAGGGACTAGCGGGATGGAGACCCAGTACTTC.

This chain links TRBV11-2 with TRBJ1-1; D is unclear. Trimming left V 0 bases short and J 0 bases short, with 8 bases between. Germline CDR1 is SGHAT and CDR2 is FQNNGV. CDR3 size: 15 residues. In DNA, the CDR3 is TGTGCCAGCAGCTTAGATTTGGCCTTGAACACTGAAGCTTTCTTT. It is translated as CASSLDLALNTEAFF.